The rows below give T cell receptor beta chains drawn from one sample of a study of blood T cell repertoires in COVID-19. Profiled with immunoSEQ multiplex PCR; TCRdb holds only in-frame clones, not every one. The sample lists about 89,000 clones; about 87% were seen once. The sample was peripheral blood. The receptors derive from a man between 60 and 75 years old with acute or convalescent COVID-19. CDR3s include the opening cysteine and the closing phenylalanine or tryptophan. Each record gives: V gene, J gene, CDR3 protein.

v_call: TRBV11-2
j_call: TRBJ1-2
cdr3_aa: CASSLAAGNGYTF

v_call: TRBV6-2/TRBV6-3
j_call: TRBJ2-1
cdr3_aa: CASSYSTSGVANEQFF

v_call: TRBV18
j_call: TRBJ1-1
cdr3_aa: CASSPQGLEAFF

v_call: TRBV6-2/TRBV6-3
j_call: TRBJ1-2
cdr3_aa: CASSATGANYGYTF

v_call: TRBV2
j_call: TRBJ2-2
cdr3_aa: CASRSGVATGELFF

v_call: TRBV23-1
j_call: TRBJ1-6
cdr3_aa: CASSRGSSSACSPLHF

v_call: TRBV28
j_call: TRBJ1-2
cdr3_aa: CASQTSGTGLNFYGYTF

v_call: TRBV5-1
j_call: TRBJ1-2
cdr3_aa: CASSGLAGGSYGYTF

v_call: TRBV19
j_call: TRBJ2-7
cdr3_aa: CASSPLADSYEQYF

v_call: TRBV3-1/TRBV3-2
j_call: TRBJ1-1
cdr3_aa: CASSQDLGQGIGGAFF

v_call: TRBV11-2
j_call: TRBJ1-2
cdr3_aa: CASRLQGTYGYTF

v_call: TRBV19
j_call: TRBJ2-1
cdr3_aa: CASSISGSGVVNEQFF

v_call: TRBV5-1
j_call: TRBJ2-7
cdr3_aa: CASSLGLAGGAGEQYF

v_call: TRBV14
j_call: TRBJ2-5
cdr3_aa: CASSPLGETQYF

v_call: TRBV7-2
j_call: TRBJ2-2
cdr3_aa: CASSSFSSGNTGELFF

v_call: TRBV19
j_call: TRBJ2-1
cdr3_aa: CASSLGGARNEQFF

v_call: TRBV30
j_call: TRBJ1-2
cdr3_aa: CAWSGPGGWGGDYTF

v_call: TRBV7-3
j_call: TRBJ1-2
cdr3_aa: CASSLGGLSYGYTF

v_call: TRBV28
j_call: TRBJ1-1
cdr3_aa: CASSPPRDRGAGGTEAFF

v_call: TRBV30
j_call: TRBJ1-2
cdr3_aa: CAWLGEGTYGYTF

v_call: TRBV23-1
j_call: TRBJ1-2
cdr3_aa: CASKGAGSRGSNYGYTF

v_call: TRBV4-1
j_call: TRBJ2-7
cdr3_aa: CASSQGGGTYEQYF

v_call: TRBV10-3
j_call: TRBJ2-2
cdr3_aa: CAISEAASGRSTGELFF

v_call: TRBV19
j_call: TRBJ1-5
cdr3_aa: CASSREVRDQPQHF

v_call: TRBV5-1
j_call: TRBJ1-2
cdr3_aa: CASSLAKGANYGYTF

v_call: TRBV7-7
j_call: TRBJ2-7
cdr3_aa: CASSLRDYIVYEQYF

v_call: TRBV5-1
j_call: TRBJ2-3
cdr3_aa: CASSFSIGTDTQYF

v_call: TRBV19
j_call: TRBJ2-7
cdr3_aa: CASIPKLEPAYEQYF

v_call: TRBV11-3
j_call: TRBJ2-7
cdr3_aa: CASSLDPGELTISYEQYF

v_call: TRBV19
j_call: TRBJ1-6
cdr3_aa: CASSIDFGQENSPLHF

v_call: TRBV24-1
j_call: TRBJ2-5
cdr3_aa: CATSDSVAGGYETQYF

v_call: TRBV7-6
j_call: TRBJ2-3
cdr3_aa: CASSLAGGLSTDTQYF

v_call: TRBV19
j_call: TRBJ2-7
cdr3_aa: CASFSNEQYF